This is a list of T cell receptor beta chains from one sample in a study of blood T cell repertoires in COVID-19. The repertoire was sequenced with immunoSEQ multiplex PCR; TCRdb's copy has only in-frame clones and lacks some. The sample comprises some 150,000 clones, about 86% of which are singletons, and approximately 2.6% rests with the top ten. Sequencing input: peripheral blood. These receptor sequences come from a human donor with acute or convalescent COVID-19. The donor label of this sample is uncertain. Each CDR3 is given with its conserved first and last residue. The D gene is left open where the match is weak. Size is omitted from some rows. Given values are once, few, many or a class for expanded clones.

d_call clone_size j_call v_call cdr3_aa cdr3_nt
. few TRBJ1-2 TRBV28 CASSLRPQSFNYGYTF TGTGCCAGCAGTTTACGTCCACAATCTTTTAACTATGGCTACACCTTC
TRBD2 . TRBJ2-2 TRBV7-9 CASSITSGGTGELFF TGTGCCAGCAGCATTACATCGGGAGGCACCGGGGAGCTGTTTTTT
. . TRBJ1-2 TRBV6-5 CASTTQGFGYTF TGTGCCAGCACCACTCAGGGATTTGGCTACACCTTC
. . TRBJ1-6 TRBV15 CATSRDLGSSRNSPLHF TGTGCCACCAGCAGAGATCTGGGGAGCTCTAGGAATTCACCCCTCCACTTT
. . TRBJ1-6 TRBV2 CASRVQENSPLHF TGTGCCAGCAGGGTACAGGAAAATTCACCCCTCCACTTT
. . TRBJ2-3 TRBV27 CASRRQDRTDTQYF TGTGCCAGCAGACGACAGGACCGCACAGATACGCAGTATTTT
. . TRBJ2-1 TRBV19 CASSIEAGPYNEQFF TGTGCCAGTAGTATTGAGGCGGGGCCCTACAATGAGCAGTTCTTC
. . TRBJ2-5 TRBV19 CASSTQETQYF TGTGCCAGTAGTACACAAGAGACCCAGTACTTC
. . TRBJ1-5 TRBV19 CASSIVSGNQPQHF TGTGCCAGTAGTATAGTGTCAGGCAATCAGCCCCAGCATTTT
TRBD2 . TRBJ2-3 TRBV27 CASRRTSGVTSTDTQYF TGTGCCAGCAGGCGGACTAGCGGGGTAACTAGCACAGATACGCAGTATTTT
. once TRBJ2-6 TRBV7-9 CASSLTRVGARKANVLTF TGTGCCAGCAGCTTAACCAGGGTAGGGGCACGGAAGGCCAACGTCCTGACTTTC
. . TRBJ2-1 TRBV5-1 CASSPQRARDTEQFF TGCGCCAGCAGCCCTCAGCGGGCCCGGGATACTGAGCAGTTCTTC
TRBD2 once TRBJ2-7 TRBV4-2 CASSLLAGGGEQYF TGTGCCAGCAGCCTCCTAGCGGGAGGGGGCGAGCAGTACTTC
TRBD2 . TRBJ2-1 TRBV19 CASKGTSDYNEQFF TGTGCCAGTAAGGGGACTAGCGACTACAATGAGCAGTTCTTC
. once TRBJ2-1 TRBV12-3/TRBV12-4 CAGGGLQNNEQFF TGTGCCGGGGGCGGTTTGCAAAACAATGAGCAGTTCTTC
. once TRBJ1-5 TRBV20-1 CSASDTGYNQPQHF TGCAGTGCTAGTGATACAGGGTACAATCAGCCCCAGCATTTT
. . TRBJ2-2 TRBV7-8 CASSLWSTGELFF TGTGCCAGCAGCTTATGGAGCACCGGGGAGCTGTTTTTT
. . TRBJ1-1 TRBV5-1 CASSPPRGTTTEAFF TGCGCCAGCAGCCCCCCCCGGGGGACGACCACTGAAGCTTTCTTT
. . TRBJ1-1 TRBV30 CAWSGQSEAFF TGTGCCTGGAGCGGACAGTCTGAAGCTTTCTTT
TRBD2 once TRBJ2-7 TRBV13 CASSLGLAGGSYEQYF TGTGCCAGCAGCTTAGGGCTAGCGGGGGGATCCTACGAGCAGTACTTC
TRBD1 . TRBJ1-1 TRBV7-8 CASSWGQGTEAFF TGTGCCAGCAGCTGGGGACAGGGAACTGAAGCTTTCTTT
TRBD2 . TRBJ2-3 TRBV6-4 CASSDSAGGPDTQYF TGTGCCAGCAGTGACTCAGCGGGGGGGCCAGATACGCAGTATTTT
. . TRBJ2-7 TRBV6-1 CASSDSYEQYF TGTGCCAGCAGTGACAGCTACGAGCAGTACTTC
. . TRBJ1-5 TRBV30 CAWRGTGIWNQPQHF TGTGCCTGGAGGGGAACAGGGATTTGGAATCAGCCCCAGCATTTT
TRBD2 . TRBJ2-5 TRBV9 CASSVATSGGQETQYF TGTGCCAGCAGCGTAGCTACTAGCGGGGGCCAAGAGACCCAGTACTTC
TRBD1 . TRBJ1-4 TRBV19 CATQLGQGKGLFF TGTGCCACCCAGCTTGGACAGGGGAAAGGACTGTTTTTT
TRBD2 . TRBJ2-7 TRBV9 CASSVGLAGGTSYEQYF TGTGCCAGCAGCGTAGGACTAGCGGGGGGGACTTCCTACGAGCAGTACTTC
TRBD1 . TRBJ2-7 TRBV7-9 CASSPTGVYEQYF TGTGCCAGCAGTCCTACAGGGGTTTACGAGCAGTACTTC
. . TRBJ2-7 TRBV9 CASSVGGTGTYEQYF TGTGCCAGCAGCGTAGGAGGGACTGGAACCTACGAGCAGTACTTC
. . TRBJ1-1 TRBV6-5 CASTQSRRGNTEAFF TGTGCCAGCACCCAAAGCCGCAGGGGGAACACTGAAGCTTTCTTT
. . TRBJ1-4 TRBV5-5 CASSLGRGVDEKLFF TGTGCCAGCAGCTTGGGTCGGGGGGTCGATGAAAAACTGTTTTTT
TRBD1 . TRBJ1-5 TRBV19 CASSKTGDPNQPQHF TGTGCCAGTAGTAAGACAGGGGACCCCAATCAGCCCCAGCATTTT
. . TRBJ1-2 TRBV6-5 CASSTGRAGGYTF TGTGCCAGCAGTACTGGCAGGGCCGGGGGCTACACCTTC
TRBD1 . TRBJ2-7 TRBV7-3 CASSPTGEEQYF TGTGCCAGCAGCCCTACAGGGGAAGAGCAGTACTTC
. . TRBJ2-7 TRBV29-1 CSVESGPYEQYF TGCAGCGTTGAATCAGGGCCCTACGAGCAGTACTTC
TRBD2 . TRBJ2-2 TRBV6-6 CASSRNALAGQNTGELFF TGTGCCAGCAGTCGAAATGCCCTAGCGGGCCAGAACACCGGGGAGCTGTTTTTT
. few TRBJ1-1 TRBV15 CATSKGVNTEAFF TGTGCCACCAGCAAAGGGGTGAATACTGAAGCTTTCTTT
. . TRBJ2-1 TRBV19 CASSMVGQGNNEQFF TGTGCCAGTAGTATGGTGGGGCAGGGGAACAATGAGCAGTTCTTC
TRBD1 . TRBJ2-7 TRBV2 CASSTGAVSYEQYF TGTGCCAGCAGCACAGGGGCCGTCTCCTACGAGCAGTACTTC